This entry lists 24 T cell receptor beta chains sequenced from one sample in a study of T cells in Graves' hyperthyroidism and ophthalmopathy. What was amplified from RNA transcripts were TCR beta CDR3 regions. The TCR CDR3 first-round RT-PCR relied on the HTBI primer set. TCRdb analysed the multiplex PCR reads with MiXCR anew, one entry per CDR3 protein. The sample holds under 450,000 distinct CDR3 sequences, about a sixth seen once. The sequencing sample was made of blood. Receptors were obtained from a woman aged 18-30 years with Graves' hyperthyroidism.

At least ten counts were recorded for this clonotype. This chain links TRBV6-1 with TRBJ1-3, with D maybe TRBD1 (6 bases). This CDR3 region has 16 residues. Trimming pared 5 bases from V and 0 bases from J, leaving 14 bases between. Germline CDR1 MNHNS, CDR2 SASEGT. For the CDR3, the DNA is TGTGCCAGCAGTTCCGGGACACCTGACTCTGGAAACACCATATATTTT. The encoded protein is CASSSGTPDSGNTIYF.

The chain employs TRBV7-2 and TRBJ1-2; 7 bases map to TRBD1. Germline values: CDR1 SGHTA, CDR2 FQGNSA. With 9 bases clipped from V and 4 bases from J, the junction kept 17 bases outside the gene matches. This CDR3 has 16 amino acids. The DNA of the CDR3 is TGTGCCAGAAGTTCTATAAGGGGGCCCCCTAGCTATGGCTACACCTTC. This translates into CARSSIRGPPSYGYTF.

This clonotype has at least ten counts. The J gene is TRBJ2-7, the V gene TRBV11-3, with TRBD1 as a possible D gene (5 bases). Trimming shortened V by 8 bases and J by 2 bases, and 13 bases separated the two germline ends. The CDR3 consists of 13 residues. CDR1 SGHNT and CDR2 YENEEA come from the germline V gene. As DNA, the CDR3 is TGTGCCAGCTCTGGGGCGGTTCCCTACGAGCAGTACTTC. Residues: CASSGAVPYEQYF.

This clonotype was seen at least ten times. The chain joins TRBV12-3 or TRBV12-4 to TRBJ1-2, with 8 bases aligning to TRBD1. This CDR3 spans 12 amino acids. The J segment lost 8 bases and the V segment lost 6 bases, leaving 5 bases of the junction unmatched. CDR3 sequence reads: CASSPGGKGYTF. In DNA, the CDR3 is TGTGCCAGCAGCCCAGGGGGCAAAGGCTACACCTTC.

This chain uses TRBV3-1 with TRBJ2-3; 7 positions match TRBD2. V lost 1 base and J lost 2; bases outside the gene matches: 9. CDR1 is LGHDT, CDR2 YNNKEL, per germline (reference sequence). CDR3 length: 17 amino acids. CDR3 in amino acids: CASSQVGTGGHTDTQYF. The CDR3 DNA reads TGTGCCAGCAGCCAAGTAGGTACGGGGGGTCACACAGATACGCAGTATTTT.

This clonotype was seen only a few times. A much larger clone lies a single base off, so this may be a read error. The rearrangement joins TRBV20-1 to TRBJ2-1, with 12 bases lining up with TRBD2. This CDR3 region has 15 residues. From germline, CDR1 is DFQATT and CDR2 SNEGSKA (reference sequence). J lost 8 bases, V lost 1 base, and 6 bases had no gene match. CDR3 loop: CSARGASGRADEQFF. Here the CDR3 DNA reads TGCAGTGCTAGAGGGGCTAGCGGGAGGGCCGATGAGCAGTTCTTC.

The CDR3 reads CSVEVGTEAFF. The CDR3 coding sequence is TGCAGCGTTGAAGTTGGGACTGAAGCTTTCTTT. This chain uses TRBV29-1 with TRBJ1-1; D is undetermined. Germline V lookup: CDR1 SQVTM, CDR2 ANQGSEA. The CDR3 totals 11 residues. Trimming cost V 1 base and J 5 bases, with 5 bases left between them.

The chain couples TRBV29-1 to TRBJ2-4, with 7 nucleotides matching TRBD1. CDR3 length: 13 residues. The V gene's germline CDR1 is SQVTM and CDR2 ANQGSEA. Trimming at V came to 6 bases and at J to 6 bases, leaving 8 bases not matched to a gene. The CDR3 coding sequence is TGCAGCGTAGCCGGGACAGTCGGAAACATTCAGTACTTC. Amino acid sequence: CSVAGTVGNIQYF.

In this sample, this clonotype turned up many times. CDR3 nucleotide sequence: TGTGCCAGCAGCGTCGGCGGAGACTCCTACAATGAGCAGTTCTTC. It is translated as CASSVGGDSYNEQFF. The rearrangement uses TRBV9 and TRBJ2-1; no clear D. Germline lookup yields CDR1 SGDLS and CDR2 YYNGEE. The CDR3 length is 15 residues. V gave up 2 bases and J gave up 0 bases, with 9 bases separating them. Based on the CDR3 plus reference TRBV9 and TRBJ2-1, the full variable domain is DSGVTQTPKHLITATGQRVTLRCSPRSGDLSVYWYQQSLDQGLQFLIQYYNGEERAKGNILERFSAQQFPDLHSELNLSSLELGDSALYFCASSVGGDSYNEQFFGPGTRLTVL.

This clonotype was counted ten times or more. This chain joins TRBV20-1 and TRBJ1-1; 7 bases agree with TRBD1. The trim removed 4 bases at V and 1 base at J, leaving 3 bases unmatched. This CDR3 comprises 13 residues. The germline V gene encodes CDR1 DFQATT and CDR2 SNEGSKA (reference sequence). As DNA, the CDR3 is TGCAGTGCTAAGCAGGGGGGGAACACTGAAGCTTTCTTT. It encodes CSAKQGGNTEAFF.

The sample holds many counts of this clonotype. This chain uses TRBV28 with TRBJ2-5; TRBD2 aligns across 11 bases. Germline V gene lookup returns CDR1 MDHEN and CDR2 SYDVKM. V was clipped by 3 bases and J by 9 bases; unmatched bases: 12. This CDR3 spans 16 amino acids. CDR3 DNA: TGTGCCAGCAGTTTCACCTCGAATAGCGGGGGGGGGGCCCAGTACTTC. Amino acids: CASSFTSNSGGGAQYF.

The chain joins TRBV7-6 to TRBJ1-6, with 9 bases matching TRBD1. CDR3 size: 14 residues. Trimming at V came to 6 bases and at J to 10 bases, leaving 7 bases not matched to a gene. Germline CDR1 SGHVS, CDR2 FNYEAQ. The CDR3 DNA is TGTGCCAGCAGTACCGGGACAGGGTACTCACCCCTCCACTTT. Protein: CASSTGTGYSPLHF.

The chain combines TRBV19 with TRBJ2-1; D unclear. Trimming removed 3 bases from V and 7 bases from J, with 13 bases in between. Germline assignment: CDR1 LNHDA and CDR2 SQIVND (reference sequence). The CDR3 extends over 14 amino acids. CDR3 amino acids: CASSIALIRNEQFF. The CDR3 coding sequence is TGTGCCAGTAGTATTGCGCTTATTAGGAATGAGCAGTTCTTC.

The V gene is TRBV3-1, the J gene TRBJ2-3, with 10 bases identical to TRBD2. V was clipped by 0 bases and J by 1 base; unmatched bases: 7. This CDR3 spans 18 amino acids. CDR1 LGHDT and CDR2 YNNKEL come from the germline V gene (reference sequence). The CDR3 DNA reads as TGTGCCAGCAGCCAAGAGGAGACTAGCGGGCGGCGCACAGATACGCAGTATTTT. Translating gives CASSQEETSGRRTDTQYF.

This clonotype was seen ten or more times. V gene TRBV20-1 combines with J gene TRBJ2-6; D is perhaps TRBD2 (5 bases). The CDR3 extends over 15 amino acids. Germline CDR1 and CDR2: DFQATT and SNEGSKA (reference sequence). The V end was cut by 2 bases, the J end by 0 bases, with 8 bases between. Written as DNA, the CDR3 is TGCAGTGCTAGAAGGCGGGTCTCTGGGGCCAACGTCCTGACTTTC. It encodes CSARRRVSGANVLTF.

This chain links TRBV6-6 with TRBJ2-7, with D perhaps being TRBD1 or TRBD2 (7 bases each). V was trimmed by 2 bases and J by 2 bases, leaving 13 bases between them. The CDR3 totals 15 residues. Germline lookup yields CDR1 MNHNY and CDR2 SVGAGI (reference sequence). Here the CDR3 reads CASSYEAGGAYEQYF. The CDR3, as DNA: TGTGCCAGCAGTTACGAGGCAGGGGGGGCCTACGAGCAGTACTTC.

In this sample, this clonotype turned up many times. This chain links TRBV6-6 with TRBJ2-1, with 10 bases that match TRBD1. V shed 2 bases and J 3 bases; nucleotides not matched to a gene: 7. Germline CDR1 reads MNHNY; CDR2 reads SVGAGI (reference sequence). CDR3 length: 17 amino acids. CDR3 loop: CASSYIPWDRGYNEQFF. Written as DNA, the CDR3 is TGTGCCAGCAGTTACATTCCGTGGGACAGGGGCTACAATGAGCAGTTCTTC.

This clonotype was found many times. The chain recombines TRBV7-2 with TRBJ2-5; D may be TRBD2 (6 bases). V was clipped by 8 bases and J by 7 bases, with 11 bases between them. The V gene's germline CDR1 is SGHTA and CDR2 FQGNSA. The CDR3 sequence is 11 residues long. The CDR3 nucleotides read TGTGCCAGCGCCGACGGGAGGACCCAGTACTTC. It codes for CASADGRTQYF.

This clonotype came up a few times. The chain employs TRBV6-1 and TRBJ1-5; possibly TRBD1 for D (5 bases). Trimming removed 7 bases from V and 7 bases from J, with 14 bases in between. Germline values: CDR1 MNHNS, CDR2 SASEGT. The CDR3 covers 13 residues. This chain's CDR3 is CASKFWGDQPQHF. CDR3 bases: TGTGCCAGCAAGTTCTGGGGCGACCAGCCCCAGCATTTT.

This chain links TRBV11-2 with TRBJ2-2; D tentatively reads TRBD1 or TRBD2 (5 bases each). Germline V gene sequence: CDR1 SGHAT, CDR2 FQNNGV. This CDR3 has 16 amino acids. Trimming shortened V by 5 bases and J by 4 bases, and 17 bases separated the two germline ends. The DNA for the CDR3 is TGTGCCAGCAGCCGACACCAGGGCGGAGGCACCGGGGAGCTGTTTTTT. Amino acids: CASSRHQGGGTGELFF.

This clonotype has a count of ten or more. CDR3: CASSYSSRYQPQHF. The CDR3 bases are TGTGCCAGCAGTTACTCGAGCAGGTATCAGCCCCAGCATTTT. The chain links TRBV6-6 to TRBJ1-5; D unclear. The CDR3 has 14 amino acids. With 0 bases removed from V and 5 bases from J, the gap between germline ends came to 8 bases. Germline-derived CDR1 and CDR2 are MNHNY and SVGAGI (reference sequence).

This clonotype was detected ten times or more. The V gene is TRBV12-3 or TRBV12-4, the J gene TRBJ2-1, with 10 bases identical to TRBD2. Trimming removed 6 bases from V and 5 bases from J; junction bases left unmatched: 7. This CDR3 has 15 amino acids. The CDR3 is CASRPEREGHNEQFF. CDR3 nucleotide sequence: TGTGCCAGCAGGCCGGAGCGGGAGGGACACAATGAGCAGTTCTTC.

This clonotype was counted a few times. CDR3 DNA sequence: TGTGCCAGCACCCCTAGCGGGAGTTCCTACACCGGGGAGCTGTTTTTT. Protein sequence: CASTPSGSSYTGELFF. The V and J genes are TRBV5-5 and TRBJ2-2; 10 bases are a match to TRBD2. Germline V gene sequence: CDR1 SGHKS, CDR2 YYEKEE (reference sequence). This CDR3 region has 16 residues. J was trimmed by 3 bases and V by 6 bases; bases with no gene match: 8.

This chain joins TRBV5-1 and TRBJ1-6; D uncertain. The CDR3 covers 17 residues. V lost 0 bases, J lost 8 bases, and 18 bases lay in between. Germline CDR1 reads SGHRS; CDR2 reads YFSETQ. The DNA of the CDR3 is TGCGCCAGCAGCTTGGACCCGGACGGGGTAAGAGATTCACCCCTCCACTTT. Translated: CASSLDPDGVRDSPLHF.